What follows describes a single T cell receptor beta chain. Its antigen is as yet unknown. This record belongs to a study of radiotherapy plus CTLA-4 blockade in lung cancer. Study summary: Objective response was observed in around a sixth of patients, and disease control in 30% to 35%.

Whole-study findings and limits: Tumor-derived TCR clones expanded in blood after radiotherapy plus ipilimumab. Early blood T cell clone dynamics, with interferon-beta, were reported to best predict response.

The CDR3 has 15 amino acids. The germline V gene encodes CDR1 SGHRS and CDR2 YFSETQ. With V trimmed by 4 bases and J by 2 bases, 6 bases remained unmatched. Data came from immunoSEQ multiplex PCR; TCRdb stores just in-frame clones and leaves some out. The sample has some 73,000 clones; over 65% are singletons. This chain uses TRBV5-1 with TRBJ1-3; the match to TRBD1 covers 7 bases. The clonotype comes from a human donor with non-small cell lung cancer whose response to radiotherapy plus ipilimumab could not be evaluated. The sequencing here drew on peripheral blood, taken from a patient treated with radiotherapy plus ipilimumab. The CDR3 DNA reads as TGCGCCAGCAGCCAGACAGGGTTCACTGGAAACACCATATATTTT. The encoded protein is CASSQTGFTGNTIYF.